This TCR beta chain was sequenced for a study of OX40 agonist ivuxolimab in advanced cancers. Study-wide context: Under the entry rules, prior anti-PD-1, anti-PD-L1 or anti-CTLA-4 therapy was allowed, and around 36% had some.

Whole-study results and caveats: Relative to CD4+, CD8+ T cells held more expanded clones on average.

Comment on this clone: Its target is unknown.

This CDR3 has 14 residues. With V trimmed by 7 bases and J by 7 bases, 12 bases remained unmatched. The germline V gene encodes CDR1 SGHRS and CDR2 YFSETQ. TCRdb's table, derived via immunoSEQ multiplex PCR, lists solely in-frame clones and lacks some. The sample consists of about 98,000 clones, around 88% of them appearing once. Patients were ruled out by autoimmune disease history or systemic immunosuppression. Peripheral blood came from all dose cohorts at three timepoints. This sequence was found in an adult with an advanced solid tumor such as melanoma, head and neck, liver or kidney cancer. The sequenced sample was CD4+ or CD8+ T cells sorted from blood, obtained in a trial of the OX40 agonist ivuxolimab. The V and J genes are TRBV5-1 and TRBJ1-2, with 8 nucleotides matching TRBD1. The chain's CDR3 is CASAPTDRGSGYTF. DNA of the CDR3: TGCGCCAGCGCGCCCACTGACAGGGGAAGTGGCTACACCTTC.